These T cell receptor beta chains were read from a single sample in a study of cytomegalovirus exposure and HLA in healthy donors. Produced via immunoSEQ multiplex PCR; TCRdb's table is partial and in-frame only. The sample includes over 100,000 clones, 74% of them seen just once. The sequenced sample consisted of PBMCs. Receptors originate from a human donor in good health. CDR3s include the opening cysteine and the closing phenylalanine or tryptophan. For some rows the clone size is stated as once, few or many, or as a class when expanded; others skip it.

clone_size,v_call,j_call,cdr3_length,cdr3_aa
-,TRBV5-6,TRBJ2-1,15,CASSLEAGGVYEQFF
-,TRBV6-1,TRBJ2-7,13,CASSAWTGTEQYF
few,TRBV28,TRBJ1-2,13,CASNVDRDYGYTF
-,TRBV29-1,TRBJ2-7,16,CSVGTVDIGLGYEQYF
-,TRBV9,TRBJ2-3,15,CASSITGWGTDTQYF
-,TRBV9,TRBJ2-3,17,CASSVVPSGGGSDTQYF
once,TRBV5-1,TRBJ2-1,15,CASSLPGDRLNEQFF
once,TRBV5-1,TRBJ1-2,16,CASSLATGTGGDGYTF
-,TRBV5-1,TRBJ2-7,16,CASSLGFRGFGAEQYF
-,TRBV10-3,TRBJ2-3,14,CAISEQGYTDTQYF
-,TRBV7-2,TRBJ2-2,14,CASSLAGGAGELFF
-,TRBV6-6,TRBJ1-3,16,CASSRGQGSSGNTIYF
-,TRBV4-1,TRBJ2-7,19,CASSQHHPGDRAEFYEQYF
-,TRBV19,TRBJ2-7,17,CASSSLPTGGVSYEQYF
-,TRBV5-6,TRBJ1-4,14,CASSFGAGEEKLFF
-,TRBV6-5,TRBJ1-2,14,CASKLAGNNYGYTF
-,TRBV29-1,TRBJ1-2,13,CSVADRGLSGYTF
-,TRBV19,TRBJ2-5,15,CASSIDRTYQETQYF
few,TRBV11-2,TRBJ1-5,16,CASSFTGTGGNQPQHF
-,TRBV7-3,TRBJ1-6,16,CASRIHRDRLNSPLHF
-,TRBV14,TRBJ1-1,21,CASSPRQGPKRWGALNTEAFF
many,TRBV5-4,TRBJ2-6,14,CASSSASGGHVLTF
-,TRBV6-5,TRBJ1-6,16,CASSYTRTGKDSPLHF
-,TRBV28,TRBJ1-6,15,CASSSHSPLSSPLHF
-,TRBV7-2,TRBJ2-7,12,CATGQVAYEQYF
-,TRBV13,TRBJ2-7,16,CASSLGSGGPSYEQYF
-,TRBV30,TRBJ1-2,13,CASAFSGGYGYTF
-,TRBV18,TRBJ1-2,14,CASSPRTGNYGYTF
-,TRBV28,TRBJ1-1,14,CASSLGTGDTEAFF
-,TRBV7-9,TRBJ2-1,18,CASSPSREAGGGRNEQFF
-,TRBV30,TRBJ1-5,15,CAWSVAGTANQPQHF
-,TRBV7-9,TRBJ2-3,18,CASSVKRLTSGEVDTQYF
-,TRBV6-1,TRBJ2-4,16,CASSEGGPQSKNIQYF
-,TRBV11-3,TRBJ2-1,20,CASSLVGGTGVAGAYNEQFF